The 4 T cell receptor beta chains reported below all come from one sample, sequenced in a study of shared clonotypes between healthy human individuals. The table came from immunoSEQ multiplex PCR; TCRdb's copy has only in-frame clones and leaves some out. This sample has approximately 2,300,000 clones; around 90% occur once, and the top ten carry 0.37%. Sequencing was carried out using naive CD4+ T cells from PBMCs. As for subset: CD45RA+ positively selected. The receptor source for this set is a man younger than 35 in good health. Some clones in this sample may be carry-over from other donors' samples.

The V gene is TRBV28, the J gene TRBJ1-3; D not resolved. In germline, CDR1 is MDHEN, CDR2 SYDVKM. This CDR3 is built from 16 residues. Trimming took off 3 bases at V and 0 bases at J, with 12 bases between the two ends. The CDR3 region has the DNA TGTGCCAGCAGTTTCGCCTCAATACACTCTGGAAACACCATATATTTT. Translation gives CASSFASIHSGNTIYF.

As for this clone: The sample holds other DNA sequences that translate to the same CDR3. For the CDR3, the DNA is TGTGCCAGCAGCCCCGGACAGGGGCGCGAGCAGTACTTC. Translation gives CASSPGQGREQYF. The V call is TRBV7-3, the J call TRBJ2-7; 9 nucleotides agree with TRBD1. The CDR3 is 13 amino acids. V was clipped by 5 bases and J by 6 bases; unmatched bases: 5. The germline gives CDR1 SGHTA, CDR2 FQGTGA.

The gene calls are TRBV28 and TRBJ1-4; tentatively, D is TRBD1 (6 bases). Germline V lookup: CDR1 MDHEN, CDR2 SYDVKM. V was trimmed by 1 base and J by 7 bases, leaving 13 bases between them. This CDR3 region has 15 residues. Here the CDR3 DNA reads TGTGCCAGCAGTTTATCGGCGGGGGGCAGTGAAAAACTGTTTTTT. Amino acid sequence: CASSLSAGGSEKLFF.

In the case of this clone: Additional DNA sequences in this sample encode the identical CDR3. The V call is TRBV7-8, the J call TRBJ1-2, with a possible D match to TRBD1 (5 bases). Germline assignment: CDR1 SGHVS and CDR2 FQNEAQ. Trimming removed 1 base from V and 4 bases from J, with 7 bases in between. The CDR3 loop spans 13 amino acids. The CDR3 sequence: CASSLGGPYGYTF. CDR3 sequence (DNA): TGTGCCAGCAGCTTAGGGGGCCCCTATGGCTACACCTTC.